These 14 T cell receptor beta chains were sequenced from one sample in a study of early T cells in non-severe SARS-CoV-2 infection. TCRdb independently ran MiXCR on the 5' RACE reads; one entry per CDR3 protein. In the table there are roughly 90,000 distinct CDR3 sequences, approximately 15% of which are singletons. The sample taken for sequencing was whole blood. These receptors all come from an adult who was a healthcare worker with PCR-confirmed SARS-CoV-2 infection or an uninfected control (not recorded which).

This clonotype was detected many times. This rearrangement joins TRBV30 to TRBJ2-3; D gene uncertain. CDR1 and CDR2 (germline): GTSNPN, SVGIG (reference sequence). Trimming removed 1 base at V and 6 bases at J, with 8 bases between. The CDR3 totals 12 residues. CDR3 nucleotide sequence: TGTGCCTGGAGTGCCTTTATGGATACGCAGTATTTT. Translation gives CAWSAFMDTQYF.

This clonotype was seen only a few times. The chain employs TRBV7-2 and TRBJ2-3; the match to TRBD2 covers 7 bases. Looked up from germline, CDR1 is SGHTA and CDR2 is FQGNSA. The CDR3 totals 15 residues. Trimming took 3 bases from V and 3 from J; bases not matched to a gene: 6. CDR3 nucleotides: TGTGCCAGCAGCTTTAACGGGGGGAAAACAGATACGCAGTATTTT. Its protein is CASSFNGGKTDTQYF.

This clonotype came up a few times. The chain joins TRBV12-3 or TRBV12-4 to TRBJ1-1; D is possibly TRBD1 (6 bases). The ends were cut back, 6 bases at V and 6 bases at J, with 20 bases in the middle. CDR3 length equals 15 residues. The CDR3: CASSSSPGAVAEAFF. CDR3 DNA: TGTGCCAGCAGCTCGAGCCCAGGGGCAGTCGCTGAAGCTTTCTTT.

This clonotype showed up just a few times. J is TRBJ2-1 and V is TRBV20-1; 8 nucleotides line up with TRBD1. The germline V gene encodes CDR1 DFQATT and CDR2 SNEGSKA (reference sequence). After removal of 0 bases from V and 12 bases from J, the junction contained 13 bases not matched to a gene. CDR3 length equals 15 residues. As DNA, the CDR3 is TGCAGTGCTAGAGACCAGGGGGCGGGCAAGCGTGTGCAGTTCTTC. It translates to CSARDQGAGKRVQFF.

The table lists this clonotype with many counts. The CDR3 loop reads CASSHPGISTGQSRSYNEQFF. The CDR3 nucleotides are TGCGCCAGCAGCCATCCCGGTATAAGTACGGGACAAAGTCGCTCCTACAATGAGCAGTTCTTC. V is TRBV4-1 and J is TRBJ2-1; D might be TRBD1 (6 bases). Trimming shortened V by 3 bases and J by 0 bases, and 27 bases separated the two germline ends. Germline values: CDR1 MGHRA, CDR2 YSYEKL. CDR3 size: 21 residues.

The chain combines TRBV3-1 with TRBJ2-3, with unresolved D. CDR1 is LGHDT, CDR2 YNNKEL, per germline (reference sequence). The germline V and J ends were trimmed by 2 bases and 2 bases, with 5 bases remaining between them. CDR3 length: 13 residues. CDR3 bases: TGTGCCAGCAGCCAATTGTACACAGATACGCAGTATTTT. It yields the protein CASSQLYTDTQYF.

This chain links TRBV29-1 with TRBJ2-2, with 8 bases aligning to TRBD1. V lost 5 bases and J lost 7; bases outside the gene matches: 6. CDR3 length: 13 residues. Germline CDR1 and CDR2: SQVTM and ANQGSEA. Here the CDR3 reads CSVRAQGVGELFF. The CDR3 nucleotides read TGCAGCGTTCGGGCACAGGGGGTCGGGGAGCTGTTTTTT.

The chain has TRBV12-3 or TRBV12-4 and TRBJ2-2; D call uncertain. Trimming cost V 4 bases and J 4 bases, with 10 bases left between them. This CDR3 has 14 residues. DNA of the CDR3: TGTGCCAGCAGTTCGCCACTCCGCACCGGGGAGCTGTTTTTT. It yields the protein CASSSPLRTGELFF.

This clonotype was seen only a few times. The chain joins TRBV7-3 to TRBJ2-1; D is possibly TRBD2 (6 bases). From germline, CDR1 is SGHTA and CDR2 FQGTGA. V dropped 0 bases and J dropped 5 bases, with 11 bases sitting between them. The CDR3 is 15 residues long. The CDR3 loop is CASSLTDSGDNEQFF. DNA of the CDR3: TGTGCCAGCAGCTTAACTGATTCGGGGGACAATGAGCAGTTCTTC.

This clonotype was observed at least ten times. V usage is TRBV12-3 or TRBV12-4 and J usage is TRBJ1-6; possibly TRBD1 for D (5 bases). The V gene lost 1 base and the J gene lost 14 bases, with 15 bases spanning the gap. CDR3 size: 14 residues. The CDR3 DNA reads TGTGCCAGCAGTTTAGGGACATTGGGACCGACCCTCCACTTT. Its translation: CASSLGTLGPTLHF.

This chain links TRBV20-1 with TRBJ1-6; 10 nucleotides align to TRBD1. This CDR3 is built from 15 residues. In germline, CDR1 is DFQATT, CDR2 SNEGSKA (reference sequence). J gave up 8 bases and V 0 bases, and 4 bases lay outside the gene matches. CDR3 region: CSARETGTGDSPLHF. DNA for the CDR3: TGCAGTGCTAGAGAGACCGGGACAGGGGATTCACCCCTCCACTTT.

The rearrangement joins TRBV14 to TRBJ2-1; 7 bases fit TRBD2. Germline trimming cut 1 base from V and 4 bases from J; bases unmatched to any gene: 4. The CDR3 is 15 residues long. Per germline, CDR1 SGHDN and CDR2 FVKESK. CDR3 sequence: CASSQALAAYNEQFF. DNA of the CDR3: TGTGCCAGCAGCCAAGCCCTAGCGGCTTACAATGAGCAGTTCTTC.

In this sample, this clonotype turned up a few times. The J gene is TRBJ2-2, the V gene TRBV29-1, with D hard to call. Germline CDR1 SQVTM, CDR2 ANQGSEA. V lost 3 bases, J lost 2 bases, and 7 bases lay in between. This CDR3 spans 13 amino acids. CDR3 DNA: TGCAGCGTTGATTCGACAAACACCGGGGAGCTGTTTTTT. The encoded protein is CSVDSTNTGELFF.

This clonotype was counted only a few times. Written as DNA, the CDR3 is TGTGCCACCAGTGACCGGGACAGGGGGAACACCGGGGAGCTGTTTTTT. Protein: CATSDRDRGNTGELFF. V gene TRBV24-1 combines with J gene TRBJ2-2, with 10 nucleotides matching TRBD1. Germline V lookup: CDR1 KGHDR, CDR2 SFDVKD. V lost 4 bases, J lost 1 base, and 2 bases stayed unmatched. This CDR3 contains 16 residues.